Below are 19 T cell receptor beta chains sequenced from a single sample in a study of CD8 T cells in Susac syndrome. A quantity of roughly 0.5 to 1 ug RNA underwent reverse transcription using random hexamers. TCRdb called the immunoSEQ multiplex PCR reads again in MiXCR, with one record for every CDR3 protein. In the table there are 150,000 to 200,000 distinct CDR3 sequences, over 85% of which are singletons. What was sequenced was CD4+ T cells from PBMCs. These receptors originate from a human donor in good health.

The chain joins TRBV4-1 to TRBJ2-2, with no clear D. The CDR3 sequence is 16 residues long. Per germline, CDR1 MGHRA and CDR2 YSYEKL. The ends were cut back, 1 base at V and 1 base at J, with 10 bases in the middle. This CDR3 reads CASSQGSKMNTGELFF. Here the CDR3 DNA reads TGCGCCAGCAGCCAAGGCTCAAAGATGAACACCGGGGAGCTGTTTTTT.

The chain joins TRBV3-1 to TRBJ2-7, with D uncertain. Trimming stripped 2 bases from V and 10 bases from J, with 15 bases between. Looked up from germline, CDR1 is LGHDT and CDR2 is YNNKEL (reference sequence). The CDR3 consists of 13 residues. CDR3 protein: CASSQKLRRFQYF. CDR3 DNA sequence: TGTGCCAGCAGCCAAAAACTTCGGCGGTTCCAGTACTTC.

This chain connects TRBV29-1 to TRBJ2-2; unclear D gene. This CDR3 region has 12 residues. From germline, CDR1 is SQVTM and CDR2 ANQGSEA. Trimming pared 4 bases from V and 4 bases from J, leaving 7 bases between. CDR3 sequence (DNA): TGCAGCGTTGCCTGGGTCACCGGGGAGCTGTTTTTT. It codes for CSVAWVTGELFF.

The chain employs TRBV6-5 and TRBJ2-7; no definite D call. In germline, CDR1 is MNHEY, CDR2 SVGAGI. Trimming cost V 8 bases and J 6 bases, with 14 bases left between them. The length of the CDR3 is 12 residues. CDR3 sequence: CASAFRTGEQYF. In DNA, the CDR3 is TGTGCCAGCGCGTTCCGTACGGGCGAGCAGTACTTC.

J is TRBJ2-5 and V is TRBV20-1; TRBD1 is a possible D gene (6 bases). CDR3 size: 17 residues. Germline V gene sequence: CDR1 DFQATT, CDR2 SNEGSKA (reference sequence). Trimming left V 2 bases short and J 4 bases short, with 23 bases between. CDR3 loop: CSARPPFQGTVRETQYF. CDR3 DNA sequence: TGCAGTGCTAGACCCCCCTTTCAGGGGACGGTAAGAGAGACCCAGTACTTC.

The gene calls are TRBV5-1 and TRBJ2-3; D perhaps matches TRBD1 (6 bases). Trimming removed 0 bases at V and 3 bases at J, with 11 bases between. The CDR3 is 15 amino acids. Germline values: CDR1 SGHRS, CDR2 YFSETQ. The CDR3 DNA is TGCGCCAGCAGCTTGGGGGGACATCGGACAGATACGCAGTATTTT. Translated: CASSLGGHRTDTQYF.

The V and J genes are TRBV27 and TRBJ2-3, with 9 bases that match TRBD1. The J segment lost 4 bases and the V segment lost 2 bases, leaving 4 bases of the junction unmatched. This CDR3 spans 15 amino acids. The germline CDR1 and CDR2 sequences are MNHEY and SMNVEV (reference sequence). CDR3 protein: CASSLGGDRADTQYF. The CDR3 DNA follows: TGTGCCAGCAGTTTAGGAGGGGACAGGGCAGATACGCAGTATTTT.

The chain is built from TRBV12-3 or TRBV12-4 and TRBJ2-2; D assignment may be TRBD1 or TRBD2 (5 bases each). The V and J ends lost 0 bases and 6 bases respectively, with 11 bases between them. The CDR3 covers 15 residues. The CDR3: CASSLAGDPAGELFF. Here the CDR3 DNA reads TGTGCCAGCAGTTTAGCCGGGGACCCGGCCGGGGAGCTGTTTTTT.

The chain combines TRBV28 with TRBJ2-3, with 10 nucleotides matching TRBD1. J was trimmed by 5 bases and V by 5 bases; bases with no gene match: 7. Looked up from germline, CDR1 is MDHEN and CDR2 is SYDVKM. This CDR3 comprises 15 residues. In DNA, the CDR3 is TGTGCCAGCAGTGGATACGGGACAGGGGTAGATACGCAGTATTTT. Translating it yields CASSGYGTGVDTQYF.

V gene TRBV3-1 combines with J gene TRBJ2-7; maybe TRBD2 (5 bases). Trimming removed 0 bases at V and 7 bases at J, with 13 bases between. The CDR3 contains 14 residues. CDR1 is LGHDT and CDR2 is YNNKEL in the germline V gene (reference sequence). The CDR3 spells CASSQEQLRREQYF. The CDR3 nucleotides read TGTGCCAGCAGCCAAGAGCAACTTCGGAGGGAGCAGTACTTC.

The chain employs TRBV2 and TRBJ2-7; D not resolved. Trimming left V 8 bases short and J 6 bases short, with 2 bases between. The CDR3 length is 8 residues. Looked up from germline, CDR1 is SNHLY and CDR2 is FYNNEI. The DNA of the CDR3 is TGTGCCAGCTCCGAGCAGTACGTC. Translation gives CASSEQYV.

The rearrangement uses TRBV27 and TRBJ2-7; tentative D call: TRBD2 (5 bases). V lost 6 bases and J 1 base, leaving 10 bases between the germline ends. The CDR3 loop spans 13 amino acids. Germline V lookup: CDR1 MNHEY, CDR2 SMNVEV (reference sequence). CDR3 residues: CASSKRSSYEQYF. The CDR3 DNA is TGTGCCAGCAGCAAGCGGAGTTCCTACGAGCAGTACTTC.

CDR3 DNA sequence: TGTGCCAGCAGCGCCGACAGGCCGGGTTCACCCCTCCACTTT. It encodes CASSADRPGSPLHF. J is TRBJ1-6 and V is TRBV12-3 or TRBV12-4; a weak D match, TRBD1 (6 bases). CDR3 length equals 14 residues. Trimming removed 6 bases at V and 9 bases at J, with 15 bases between.

This chain links TRBV7-3 with TRBJ2-5; maybe TRBD1 (7 bases). V lost 5 bases and J lost 3, with 19 bases in between. The CDR3 runs 16 residues. Germline loops: CDR1 SGHTA, CDR2 FQGTGA. Written as DNA, the CDR3 is TGTGCCAGCAGCCACCGACAGGGTAGGAGGGAAGAGACCCAGTACTTC. Its protein is CASSHRQGRREETQYF. The variable domain in full, with the rest retrieved from reference TRBV7-3 and TRBJ2-5, is GAGVSQTPSNKVTEKGKYVELRCDPISGHTALYWYRQSLGQGPEFLIYFQGTGAADDSGLPNDRFFAVRPEGSVSTLKIQRTERGDSAVYLCASSHRQGRREETQYFGPGTRLLVL.

V usage is TRBV20-1 and J usage is TRBJ1-6, with no clear D. CDR3 length: 15 residues. V dropped 6 bases and J dropped 2 bases, with 14 bases sitting between them. Germline CDR1 and CDR2: DFQATT and SNEGSKA (reference sequence). This chain's CDR3 is CSAPMTGPYNSPLHF. The CDR3 nucleotides are TGCAGTGCCCCTATGACGGGCCCCTATAATTCACCCCTCCACTTT.

The CDR3 sequence: CASSQWSTETQYF. The DNA of the CDR3 is TGTGCCAGTAGTCAGTGGTCTACGGAGACCCAGTACTTC. The chain links TRBV19 to TRBJ2-5; no reliable D call. The CDR3 consists of 13 residues. Germline V gives CDR1 LNHDA, CDR2 SQIVND (reference sequence). V lost 5 bases, J lost 5 bases, and 12 bases lay in between.

The chain employs TRBV29-1 and TRBJ2-2; unclear D gene. Trimming pared 5 bases from V and 7 bases from J, leaving 11 bases between. Per germline, CDR1 SQVTM and CDR2 ANQGSEA. The CDR3 consists of 12 residues. In DNA, the CDR3 is TGCAGCGTTCCGGGCATGGGCGGGGAGCTGTTTTTT. Its protein is CSVPGMGGELFF.

This clonotype came up a few times. V is TRBV12-3 or TRBV12-4 and J is TRBJ2-3; D remains unclear. The CDR3 runs 11 residues. The germline V and J ends were trimmed by 2 bases and 6 bases, with 3 bases remaining between them. CDR3 in amino acids: CASSLRDTQYF. The CDR3 nucleotides read TGTGCCAGCAGTTTACGGGATACGCAGTATTTT.

In this sample, this clonotype turned up once. This chain links TRBV4-2 with TRBJ2-5; D ambiguous. CDR3 size: 13 residues. Deletions cut 8 bases from V and 3 bases from J, with 13 bases between. Germline-derived CDR1 and CDR2 are LGHNA and YNFKEQ. The CDR3 DNA follows: TGTGCCAGCGGGCGGTTGGCGGAAGAGACCCAGTACTTC. Translation: CASGRLAEETQYF.